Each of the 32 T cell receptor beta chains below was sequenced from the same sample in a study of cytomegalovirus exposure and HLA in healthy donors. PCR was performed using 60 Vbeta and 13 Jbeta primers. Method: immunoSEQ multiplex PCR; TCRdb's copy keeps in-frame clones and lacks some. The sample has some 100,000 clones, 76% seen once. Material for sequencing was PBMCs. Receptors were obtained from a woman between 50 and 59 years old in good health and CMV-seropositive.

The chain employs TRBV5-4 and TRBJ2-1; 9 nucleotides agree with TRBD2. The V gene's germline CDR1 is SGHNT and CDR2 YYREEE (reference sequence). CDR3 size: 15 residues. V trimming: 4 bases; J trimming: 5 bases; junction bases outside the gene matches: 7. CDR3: CASSQAGGPNNEQFF. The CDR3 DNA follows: TGTGCCAGCAGCCAAGCGGGAGGCCCCAACAATGAGCAGTTCTTC.

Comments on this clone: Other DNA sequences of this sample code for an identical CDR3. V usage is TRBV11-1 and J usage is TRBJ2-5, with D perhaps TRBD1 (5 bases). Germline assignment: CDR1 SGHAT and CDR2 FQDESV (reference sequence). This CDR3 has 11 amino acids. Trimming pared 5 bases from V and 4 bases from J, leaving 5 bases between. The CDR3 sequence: CASSRGETQYF. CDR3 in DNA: TGTGCCAGCAGCAGGGGAGAGACCCAGTACTTC.

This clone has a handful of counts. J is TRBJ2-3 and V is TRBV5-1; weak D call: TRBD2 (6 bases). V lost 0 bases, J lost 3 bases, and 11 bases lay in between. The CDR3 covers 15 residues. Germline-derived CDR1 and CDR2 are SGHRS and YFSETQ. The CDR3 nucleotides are TGCGCCAGCAGCTTGGCCGGCGGGGCTACAGATACGCAGTATTTT. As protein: CASSLAGGATDTQYF.

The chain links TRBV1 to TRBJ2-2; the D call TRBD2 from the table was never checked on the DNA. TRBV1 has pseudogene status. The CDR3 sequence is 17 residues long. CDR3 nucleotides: TGCACCAGCAGCCAAGGCGGGGAACTGGGTAACACCGGGGAGCTGTTTTTT. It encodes CTSSQGGELGNTGELFF.

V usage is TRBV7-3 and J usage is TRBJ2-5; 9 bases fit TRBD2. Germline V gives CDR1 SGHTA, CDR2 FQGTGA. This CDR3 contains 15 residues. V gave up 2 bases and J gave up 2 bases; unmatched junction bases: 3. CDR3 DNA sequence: TGTGCCAGCAGCTTAGGGAGCGGGGGGCAAGAGACCCAGTACTTC. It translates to CASSLGSGGQETQYF.

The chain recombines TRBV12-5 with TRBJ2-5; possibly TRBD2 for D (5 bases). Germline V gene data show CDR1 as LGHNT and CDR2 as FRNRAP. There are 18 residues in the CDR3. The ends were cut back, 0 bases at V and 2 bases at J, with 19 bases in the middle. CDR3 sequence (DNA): TGTGCTAGTGGTTTGGTACTAGGTGAGGTGGCGGTACAAGAGACCCAGTACTTC. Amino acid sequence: CASGLVLGEVAVQETQYF. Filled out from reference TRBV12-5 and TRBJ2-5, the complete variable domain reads DARVTQTPRHKVTEMGQEVTMRCQPILGHNTVFWYRQTMMQGLELLAYFRNRAPLDDSGMPKDRFSAEMPDATLATLKIQPSEPRDSAVYFCASGLVLGEVAVQETQYFGPGTRLLVL.

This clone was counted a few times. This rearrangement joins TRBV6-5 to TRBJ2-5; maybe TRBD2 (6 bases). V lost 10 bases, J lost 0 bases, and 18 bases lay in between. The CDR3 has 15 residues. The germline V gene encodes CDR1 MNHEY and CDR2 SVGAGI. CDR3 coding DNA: TGTGCCACCATGGATGGCTGGGAGGACCAAGAGACCCAGTACTTC. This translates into CATMDGWEDQETQYF.

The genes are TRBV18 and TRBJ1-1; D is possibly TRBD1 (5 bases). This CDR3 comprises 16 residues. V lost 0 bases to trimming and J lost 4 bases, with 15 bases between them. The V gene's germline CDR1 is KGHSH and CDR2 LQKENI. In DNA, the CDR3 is TGTGCCAGCTCACCACCGTGGGGGAACGGGGGCACTGAAGCTTTCTTT. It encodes CASSPPWGNGGTEAFF.

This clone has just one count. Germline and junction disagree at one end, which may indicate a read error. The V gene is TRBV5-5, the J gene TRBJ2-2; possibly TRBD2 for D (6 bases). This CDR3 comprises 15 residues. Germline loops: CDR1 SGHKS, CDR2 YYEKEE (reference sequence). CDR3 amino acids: CAGSYRDSNTGELFF. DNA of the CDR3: TGTGCCGGCAGCTACCGGGACTCGAACACCGGGGAGCTGTTTTTT.

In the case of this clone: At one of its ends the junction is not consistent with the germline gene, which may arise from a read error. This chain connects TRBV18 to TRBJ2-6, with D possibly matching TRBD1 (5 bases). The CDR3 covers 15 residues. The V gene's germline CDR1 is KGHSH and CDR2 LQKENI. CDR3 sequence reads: CASSLGPPGANGLTF. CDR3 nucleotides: TGTGCCAGCTCACTAGGCCCCCCTGGGGCCAACGGCCTGACTTTC.

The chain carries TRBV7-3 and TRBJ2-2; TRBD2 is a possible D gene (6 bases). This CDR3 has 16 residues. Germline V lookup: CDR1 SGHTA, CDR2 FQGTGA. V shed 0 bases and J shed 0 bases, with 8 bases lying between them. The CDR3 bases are TGTGCCAGCAGCTTAACGCGGGGCCCGAACACCGGGGAGCTGTTTTTT. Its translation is CASSLTRGPNTGELFF. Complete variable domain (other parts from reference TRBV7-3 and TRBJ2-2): GAGVSQTPSNKVTEKGKYVELRCDPISGHTALYWYRQSLGQGPEFLIYFQGTGAADDSGLPNDRFFAVRPEGSVSTLKIQRTERGDSAVYLCASSLTRGPNTGELFFGEGSRLTVL.

This chain's CDR3 is CASSLGAAQGGDYTF. Here the CDR3 DNA reads TGTGCCAGCAGCTTAGGAGCAGCCCAAGGAGGGGACTACACCTTC. The chain recombines TRBV7-2 with TRBJ1-2; a possible D gene is TRBD1 (5 bases). The CDR3 has 15 residues. V lost 1 base to trimming and J lost 10 bases, with 19 bases between them. Germline CDR1 SGHTA, CDR2 FQGNSA.

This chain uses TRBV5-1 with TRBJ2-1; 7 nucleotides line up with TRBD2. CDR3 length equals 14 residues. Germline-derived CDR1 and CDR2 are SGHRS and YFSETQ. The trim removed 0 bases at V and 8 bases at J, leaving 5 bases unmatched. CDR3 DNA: TGCGCCAGCAGCTTGGGACTAGCTGGCTATGAGCAGTTCTTC. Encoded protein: CASSLGLAGYEQFF.

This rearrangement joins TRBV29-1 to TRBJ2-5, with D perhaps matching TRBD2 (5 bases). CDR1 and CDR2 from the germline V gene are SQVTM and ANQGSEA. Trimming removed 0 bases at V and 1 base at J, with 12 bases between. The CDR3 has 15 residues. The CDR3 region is CSVEDRWETQETQYF. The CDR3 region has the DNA TGCAGCGTTGAAGATCGGTGGGAGACCCAAGAGACCCAGTACTTC.

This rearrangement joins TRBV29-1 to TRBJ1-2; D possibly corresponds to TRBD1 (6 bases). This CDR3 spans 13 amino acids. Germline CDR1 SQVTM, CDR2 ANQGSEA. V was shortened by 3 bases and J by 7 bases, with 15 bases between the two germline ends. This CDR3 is CSVDGHRVAGYTF. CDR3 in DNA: TGCAGCGTTGACGGGCACAGGGTGGCTGGCTACACCTTC.

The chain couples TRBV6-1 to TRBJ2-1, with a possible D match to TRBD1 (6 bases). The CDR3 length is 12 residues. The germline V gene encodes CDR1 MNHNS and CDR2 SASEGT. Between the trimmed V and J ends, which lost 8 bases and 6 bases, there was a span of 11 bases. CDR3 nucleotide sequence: TGTGCCAGCCAGGACAGCCTCAATGAGCAGTTCTTC. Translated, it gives CASQDSLNEQFF.

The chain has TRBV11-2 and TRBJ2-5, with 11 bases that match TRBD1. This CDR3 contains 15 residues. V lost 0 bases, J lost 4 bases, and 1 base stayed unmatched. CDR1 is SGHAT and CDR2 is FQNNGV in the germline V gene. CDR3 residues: CASSLEGQGGETQYF. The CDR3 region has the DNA TGTGCCAGCAGCTTAGAGGGACAGGGGGGAGAGACCCAGTACTTC.

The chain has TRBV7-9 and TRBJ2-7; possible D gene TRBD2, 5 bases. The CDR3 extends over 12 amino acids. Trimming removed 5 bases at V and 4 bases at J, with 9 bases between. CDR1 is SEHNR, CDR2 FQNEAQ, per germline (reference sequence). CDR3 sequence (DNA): TGTGCCAGCAGCCGAGGGTCTTACGAGCAGTACTTC. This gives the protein CASSRGSYEQYF.

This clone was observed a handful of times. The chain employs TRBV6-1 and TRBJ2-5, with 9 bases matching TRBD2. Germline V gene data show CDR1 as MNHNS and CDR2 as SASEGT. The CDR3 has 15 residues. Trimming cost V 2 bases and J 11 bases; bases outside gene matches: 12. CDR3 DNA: TGTGCCAGCAGTGAAAAGCGGGGGGCCTTTGGGGAGCAGTACTTC. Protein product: CASSEKRGAFGEQYF.

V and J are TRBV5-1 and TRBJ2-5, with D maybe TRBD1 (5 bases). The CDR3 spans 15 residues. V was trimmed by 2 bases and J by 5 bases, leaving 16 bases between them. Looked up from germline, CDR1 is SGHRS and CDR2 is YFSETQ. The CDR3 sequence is CASSFFGASGETQYF. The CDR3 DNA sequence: TGCGCCAGCAGCTTCTTTGGGGCGAGTGGGGAGACCCAGTACTTC.

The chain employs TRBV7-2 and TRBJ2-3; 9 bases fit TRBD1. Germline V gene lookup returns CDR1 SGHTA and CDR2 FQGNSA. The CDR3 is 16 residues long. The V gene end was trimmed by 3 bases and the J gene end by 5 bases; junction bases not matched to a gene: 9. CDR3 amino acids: CASSFGTGISEDTQYF. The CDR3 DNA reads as TGTGCCAGCAGCTTCGGGACAGGGATTTCTGAAGATACGCAGTATTTT. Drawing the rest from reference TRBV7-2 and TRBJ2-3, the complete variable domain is GAGVSQSPSNKVTEKGKDVELRCDPISGHTALYWYRQSLGQGLEFLIYFQGNSAPDKSGLPSDRFSAERTGGSVSTLTIQRTQQEDSAVYLCASSFGTGISEDTQYFGPGTRLTVL.

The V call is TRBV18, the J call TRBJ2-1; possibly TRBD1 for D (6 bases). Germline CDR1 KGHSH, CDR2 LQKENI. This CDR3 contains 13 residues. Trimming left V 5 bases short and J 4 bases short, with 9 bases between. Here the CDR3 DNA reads TGTGCCAGCTCAGGGGGCTTATACAATGAGCAGTTCTTC. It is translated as CASSGGLYNEQFF.

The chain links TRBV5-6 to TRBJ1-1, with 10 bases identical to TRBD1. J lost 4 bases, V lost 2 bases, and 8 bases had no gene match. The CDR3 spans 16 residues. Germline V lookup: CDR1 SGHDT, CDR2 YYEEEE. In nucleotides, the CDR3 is TGTGCCAGCAGCTTCGGGACAGGGGTGGAGGGCACTGAAGCTTTCTTT. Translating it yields CASSFGTGVEGTEAFF. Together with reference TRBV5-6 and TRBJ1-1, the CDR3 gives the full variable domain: DAGVTQSPTHLIKTRGQQVTLRCSPKSGHDTVSWYQQALGQGPQFIFQYYEEEERQRGNFPDRFSGHQFPNYSSELNVNALLLGDSALYLCASSFGTGVEGTEAFFGQGTRLTVV.

CDR3 loop: CASNLRLAGVGNEQFF. As DNA, the CDR3 is TGTGCCAGCAACCTAAGACTAGCGGGAGTGGGCAATGAGCAGTTCTTC. The genes are TRBV7-9 and TRBJ2-1, with TRBD2 matching over 12 bases. The CDR3 is made up of 16 amino acids. CDR1 SEHNR and CDR2 FQNEAQ come from the germline V gene (reference sequence). V shed 7 bases and J 6 bases; nucleotides not matched to a gene: 10.

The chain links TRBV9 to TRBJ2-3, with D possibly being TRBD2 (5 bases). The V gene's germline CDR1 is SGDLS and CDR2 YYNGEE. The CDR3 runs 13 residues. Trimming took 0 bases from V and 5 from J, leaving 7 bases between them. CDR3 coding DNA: TGTGCCAGCAGCGTAGGAAGCGGAGATACGCAGTATTTT. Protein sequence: CASSVGSGDTQYF.

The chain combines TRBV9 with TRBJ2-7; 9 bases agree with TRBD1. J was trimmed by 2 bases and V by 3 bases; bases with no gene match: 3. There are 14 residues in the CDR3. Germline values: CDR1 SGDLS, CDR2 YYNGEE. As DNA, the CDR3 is TGTGCCAGCAGCGCGGGACAGGGAACCTACGAGCAGTACTTC. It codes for CASSAGQGTYEQYF. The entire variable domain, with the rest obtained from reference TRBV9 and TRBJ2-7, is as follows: DSGVTQTPKHLITATGQRVTLRCSPRSGDLSVYWYQQSLDQGLQFLIQYYNGEERAKGNILERFSAQQFPDLHSELNLSSLELGDSALYFCASSAGQGTYEQYFGPGTRLTVT.

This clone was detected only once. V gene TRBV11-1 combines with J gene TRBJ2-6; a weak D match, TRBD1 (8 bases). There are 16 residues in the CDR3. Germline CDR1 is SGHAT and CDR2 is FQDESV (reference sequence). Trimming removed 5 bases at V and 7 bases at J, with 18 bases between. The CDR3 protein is CASSPRTGTIANVLTF. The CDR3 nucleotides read TGTGCCAGCAGCCCCCGGACAGGGACTATTGCCAACGTCCTGACTTTC.

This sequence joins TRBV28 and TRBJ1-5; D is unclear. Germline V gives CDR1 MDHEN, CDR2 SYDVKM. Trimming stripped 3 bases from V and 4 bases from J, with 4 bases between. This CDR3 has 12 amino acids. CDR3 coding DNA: TGTGCCAGCAGTTTCGGGAATCAGCCCCAGCATTTT. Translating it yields CASSFGNQPQHF.

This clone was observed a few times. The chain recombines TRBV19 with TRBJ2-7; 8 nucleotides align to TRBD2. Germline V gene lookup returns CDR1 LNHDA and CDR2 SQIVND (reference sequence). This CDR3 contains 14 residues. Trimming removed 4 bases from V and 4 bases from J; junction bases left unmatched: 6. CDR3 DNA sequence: TGTGCCAGTAGTAGCAGCGGGAGAGGGTACGAGCAGTACTTC. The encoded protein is CASSSSGRGYEQYF.

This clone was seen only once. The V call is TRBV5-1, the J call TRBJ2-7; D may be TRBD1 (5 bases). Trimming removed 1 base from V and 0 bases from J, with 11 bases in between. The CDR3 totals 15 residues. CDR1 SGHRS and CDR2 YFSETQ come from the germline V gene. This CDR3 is CASSLISQGSYEQYF. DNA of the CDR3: TGCGCCAGCAGCTTGATCTCGCAGGGCTCCTACGAGCAGTACTTC.

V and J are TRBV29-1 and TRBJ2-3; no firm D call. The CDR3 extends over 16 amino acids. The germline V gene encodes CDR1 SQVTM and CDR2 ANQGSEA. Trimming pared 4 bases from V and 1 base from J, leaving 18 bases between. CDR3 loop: CSVVSLGLKGTDTQYF. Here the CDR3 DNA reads TGCAGCGTTGTCTCGTTGGGCCTAAAGGGCACAGATACGCAGTATTTT.

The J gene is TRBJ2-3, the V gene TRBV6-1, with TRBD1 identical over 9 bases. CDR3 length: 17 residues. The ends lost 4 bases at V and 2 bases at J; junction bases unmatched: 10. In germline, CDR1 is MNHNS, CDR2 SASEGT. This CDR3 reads CASSATGTGLATDTQYF. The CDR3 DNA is TGTGCCAGCAGTGCGACGGGGACAGGGCTGGCCACAGATACGCAGTATTTT.